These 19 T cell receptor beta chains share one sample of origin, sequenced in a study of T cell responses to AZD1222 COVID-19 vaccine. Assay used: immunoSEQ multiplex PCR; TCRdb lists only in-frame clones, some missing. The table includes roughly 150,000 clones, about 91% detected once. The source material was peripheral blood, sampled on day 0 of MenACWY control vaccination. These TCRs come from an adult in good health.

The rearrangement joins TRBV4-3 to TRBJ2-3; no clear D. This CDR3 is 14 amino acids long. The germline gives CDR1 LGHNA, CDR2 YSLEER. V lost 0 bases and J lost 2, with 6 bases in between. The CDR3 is CASSQEPYTDTQYF. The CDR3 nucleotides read TGCGCCAGCAGCCAAGAGCCGTACACAGATACGCAGTATTTT.

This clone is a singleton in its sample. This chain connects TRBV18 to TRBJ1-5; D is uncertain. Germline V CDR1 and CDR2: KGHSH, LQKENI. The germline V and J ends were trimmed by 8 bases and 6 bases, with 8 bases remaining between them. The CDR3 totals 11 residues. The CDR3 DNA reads TGTGCCAGCGGGCGCGGTCAGCCCCAGCATTTT. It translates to CASGRGQPQHF.

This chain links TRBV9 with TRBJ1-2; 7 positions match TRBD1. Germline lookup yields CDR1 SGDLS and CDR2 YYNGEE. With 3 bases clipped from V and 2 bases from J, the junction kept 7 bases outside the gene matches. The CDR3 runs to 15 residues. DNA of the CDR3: TGTGCCAGCAGCGCAATGACAGGGACGAACTATGGCTACACCTTC. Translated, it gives CASSAMTGTNYGYTF.

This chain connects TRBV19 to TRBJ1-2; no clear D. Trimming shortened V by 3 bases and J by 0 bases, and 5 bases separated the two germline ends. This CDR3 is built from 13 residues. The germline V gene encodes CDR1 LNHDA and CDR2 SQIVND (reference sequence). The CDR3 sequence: CASSIGTNYGYTF. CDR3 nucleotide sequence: TGTGCCAGTAGTATTGGTACTAACTATGGCTACACCTTC. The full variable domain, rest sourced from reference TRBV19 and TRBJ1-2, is DGGITQSPKYLFRKEGQNVTLSCEQNLNHDAMYWYRQDPGQGLRLIYYSQIVNDFQKGDIAEGYSVSREKKESFPLTVTSAQKNPTAFYLCASSIGTNYGYTFGSGTRLTVV.

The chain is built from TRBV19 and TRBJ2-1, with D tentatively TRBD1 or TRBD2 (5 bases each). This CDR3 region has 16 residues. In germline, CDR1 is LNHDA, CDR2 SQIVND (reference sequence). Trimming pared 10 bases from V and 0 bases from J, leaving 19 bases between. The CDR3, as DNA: TGTGCCACCAAAACGGGGCAGCTTCCCTCCTACAATGAGCAGTTCTTC. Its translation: CATKTGQLPSYNEQFF.

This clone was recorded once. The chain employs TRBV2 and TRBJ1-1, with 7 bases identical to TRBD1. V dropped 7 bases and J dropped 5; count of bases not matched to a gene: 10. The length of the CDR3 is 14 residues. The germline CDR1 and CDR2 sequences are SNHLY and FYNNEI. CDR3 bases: TGTGCCAGCACTGTAGGGGACAGCCGGACTGAAGCTTTCTTT. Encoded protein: CASTVGDSRTEAFF.

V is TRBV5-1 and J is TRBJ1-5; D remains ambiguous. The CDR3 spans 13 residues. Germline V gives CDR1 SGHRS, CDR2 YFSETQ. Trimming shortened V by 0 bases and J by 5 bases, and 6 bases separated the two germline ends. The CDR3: CASSLAPDQPQHF. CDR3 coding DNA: TGCGCCAGCAGCTTGGCTCCGGATCAGCCCCAGCATTTT.

Here the CDR3 reads CASSRGQGNSNQPQHF. In DNA form, the CDR3 reads TGTGCCAGCTCACGGGGACAGGGGAATAGCAATCAGCCCCAGCATTTT. The chain combines TRBV18 with TRBJ1-5, with 10 bases lining up with TRBD1. The CDR3 runs 16 residues. The germline CDR1 and CDR2 sequences are KGHSH and LQKENI. V trimming: 4 bases; J trimming: 0 bases; junction bases outside the gene matches: 3.

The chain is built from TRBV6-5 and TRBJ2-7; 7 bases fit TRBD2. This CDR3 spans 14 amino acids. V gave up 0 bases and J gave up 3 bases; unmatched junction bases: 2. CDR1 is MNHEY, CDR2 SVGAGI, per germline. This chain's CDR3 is CASSYSAGIYEQYF. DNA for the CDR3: TGTGCCAGCAGTTACTCAGCGGGAATCTACGAGCAGTACTTC.

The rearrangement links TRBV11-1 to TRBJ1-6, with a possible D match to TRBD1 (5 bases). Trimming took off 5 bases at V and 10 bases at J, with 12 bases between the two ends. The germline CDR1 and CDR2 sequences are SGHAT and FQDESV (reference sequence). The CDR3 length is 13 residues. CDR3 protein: CASSRMGGSPLHF. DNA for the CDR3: TGTGCCAGCAGCAGAATGGGGGGATCACCCCTCCACTTT.

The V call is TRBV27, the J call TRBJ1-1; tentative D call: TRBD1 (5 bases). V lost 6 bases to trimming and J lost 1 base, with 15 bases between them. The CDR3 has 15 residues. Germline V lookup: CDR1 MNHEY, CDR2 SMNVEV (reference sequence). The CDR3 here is CASSLIGRANTEAFF. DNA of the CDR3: TGTGCCAGCAGCCTTATAGGCAGGGCGAACACTGAAGCTTTCTTT.

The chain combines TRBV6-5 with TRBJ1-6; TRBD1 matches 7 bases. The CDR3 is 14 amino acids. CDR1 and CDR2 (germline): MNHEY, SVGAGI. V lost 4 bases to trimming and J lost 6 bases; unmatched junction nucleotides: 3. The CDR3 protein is CASSLGTVNSPLHF. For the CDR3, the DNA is TGTGCCAGCAGTTTAGGGACAGTTAATTCACCCCTCCACTTT.

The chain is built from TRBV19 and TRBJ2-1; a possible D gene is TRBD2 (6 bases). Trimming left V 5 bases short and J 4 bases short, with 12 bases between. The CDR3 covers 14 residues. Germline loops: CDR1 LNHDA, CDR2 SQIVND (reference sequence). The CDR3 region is CASSLTSRYNEQFF. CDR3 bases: TGTGCCAGTAGTTTGACTAGTCGTTACAATGAGCAGTTCTTC.

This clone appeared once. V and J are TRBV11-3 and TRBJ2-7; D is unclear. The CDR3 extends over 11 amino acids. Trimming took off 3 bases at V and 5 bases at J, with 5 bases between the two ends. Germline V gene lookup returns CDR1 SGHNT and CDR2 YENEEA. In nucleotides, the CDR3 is TGTGCCAGCAGCTTCTTCGACGAGCAGTACTTC. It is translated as CASSFFDEQYF.

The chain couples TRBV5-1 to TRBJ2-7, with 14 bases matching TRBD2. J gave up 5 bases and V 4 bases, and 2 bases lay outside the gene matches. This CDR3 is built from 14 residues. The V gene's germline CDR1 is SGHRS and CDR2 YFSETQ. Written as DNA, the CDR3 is TGCGCCAGCAGCCAGGGACTAGCGGGGGACGAGCAGTACTTC. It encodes CASSQGLAGDEQYF.

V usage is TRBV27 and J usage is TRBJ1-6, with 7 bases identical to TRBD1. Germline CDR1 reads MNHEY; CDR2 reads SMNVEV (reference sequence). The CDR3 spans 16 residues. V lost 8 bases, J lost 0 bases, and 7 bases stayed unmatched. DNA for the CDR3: TGTGCCAGCTCATGGACAGGAAGCTCCTATAATTCACCCCTCCACTTT. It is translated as CASSWTGSSYNSPLHF.

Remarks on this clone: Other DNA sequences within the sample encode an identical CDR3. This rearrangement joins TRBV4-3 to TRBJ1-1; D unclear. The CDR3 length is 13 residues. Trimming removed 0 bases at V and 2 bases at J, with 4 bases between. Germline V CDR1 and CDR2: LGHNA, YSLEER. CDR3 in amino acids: CASSQDRNTEAFF. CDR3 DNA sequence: TGCGCCAGCAGCCAAGACAGAAACACTGAAGCTTTCTTT.

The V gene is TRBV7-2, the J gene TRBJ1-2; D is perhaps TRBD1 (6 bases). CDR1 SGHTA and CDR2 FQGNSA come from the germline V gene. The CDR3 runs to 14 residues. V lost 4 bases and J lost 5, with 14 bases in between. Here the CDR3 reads CASSSWTEYYGYTF. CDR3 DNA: TGTGCCAGCAGCTCCTGGACAGAGTATTATGGCTACACCTTC. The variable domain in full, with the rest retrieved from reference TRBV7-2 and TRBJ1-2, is GAGVSQSPSNKVTEKGKDVELRCDPISGHTALYWYRQSLGQGLEFLIYFQGNSAPDKSGLPSDRFSAERTGGSVSTLTIQRTQQEDSAVYLCASSSWTEYYGYTFGSGTRLTVV.

CDR3 in amino acids: CASSLESEISYGYTF. The CDR3 nucleotides read TGCGCCAGCAGCTTGGAGTCCGAAATCTCCTATGGCTACACCTTC. J is TRBJ1-2 and V is TRBV5-1; D uncertain. The CDR3 extends over 15 amino acids. Trimming shortened V by 0 bases and J by 4 bases, and 13 bases separated the two germline ends. Germline V gives CDR1 SGHRS, CDR2 YFSETQ.